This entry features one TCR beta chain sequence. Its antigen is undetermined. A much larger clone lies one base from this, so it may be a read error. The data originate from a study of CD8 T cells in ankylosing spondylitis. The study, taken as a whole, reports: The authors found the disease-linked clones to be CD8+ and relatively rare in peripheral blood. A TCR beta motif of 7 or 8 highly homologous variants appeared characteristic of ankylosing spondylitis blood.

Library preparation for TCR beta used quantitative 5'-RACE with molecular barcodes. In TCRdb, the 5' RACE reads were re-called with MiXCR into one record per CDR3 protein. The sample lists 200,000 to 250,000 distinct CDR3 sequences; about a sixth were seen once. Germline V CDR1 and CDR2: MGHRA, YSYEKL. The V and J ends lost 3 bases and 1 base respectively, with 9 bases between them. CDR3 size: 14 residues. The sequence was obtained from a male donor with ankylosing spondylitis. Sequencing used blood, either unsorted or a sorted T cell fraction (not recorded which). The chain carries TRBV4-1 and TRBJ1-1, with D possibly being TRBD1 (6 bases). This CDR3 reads CASSQGRGNTEAFF. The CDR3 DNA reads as TGCGCCAGCAGCCAGGGCAGGGGGAACACTGAAGCTTTCTTT.